The entry below describes one T cell receptor beta chain. Other DNA sequences within the sample encode an identical CDR3. Measured with immunoSEQ multiplex PCR; TCRdb has only the in-frame clones, and not every one. The table records fewer than 120,000 clones, around 76% of them present only once. Per the germline V gene, CDR1 is MNHEY and CDR2 is SVGAGI. V was trimmed by 6 bases and J by 0 bases, leaving 9 bases between them. CDR3 length equals 15 residues. The record originates from a study of blood T cell repertoires in COVID-19. Study at large: The cDNA or gDNA used as material had been derived from T cells, B-cell-depleted T cells, or PBMCs.

Material: peripheral blood. This TCR was sampled from a woman over 75 with acute or convalescent COVID-19. V gene TRBV6-5 combines with J gene TRBJ1-6; D call uncertain. Here the CDR3 reads CASSPTGSYNSPLHF. In DNA, the CDR3 is TGTGCCAGCAGCCCGACGGGCTCCTATAATTCACCCCTCCACTTT.